The count of the clone carrying this T cell receptor beta chain is one. The antigen remains undetermined. These data come from a study of PD-L1 blockade in urothelial cancer. For the study at large: Of prior chemotherapy regimens, patients had received between 0 and 3. Blood analysis occurred 3 weeks (second dose) and 6 weeks after treatment start.

TCRdb keeps only in-frame clones here, not all; method: immunoSEQ multiplex PCR. The repertoire holds 46,000 or so clones, with approximately 86% as singletons. The time point is: peripheral blood 6 weeks after treatment start. Study-level points and caveats: Pretreatment peripheral blood TCR clonality that fell below the median predicted better survival among the patients studied.

The CDR3 spans 13 residues. In germline, CDR1 is MGHDK, CDR2 SYGVNS. The V and J ends lost 6 bases and 5 bases, in that order; junction bases with no gene match: 3. The origin of this receptor is a man aged 55 to 69 with urothelial cancer. V gene TRBV25-1 combines with J gene TRBJ2-7, with TRBD1 identical over 11 bases. The sequenced sample was PBMCs, obtained around atezolizumab (anti-PD-L1) treatment. The CDR3 is CASRGQGANEQYF. The CDR3 nucleotides read TGTGCCAGCAGAGGACAGGGGGCCAACGAGCAGTACTTC.